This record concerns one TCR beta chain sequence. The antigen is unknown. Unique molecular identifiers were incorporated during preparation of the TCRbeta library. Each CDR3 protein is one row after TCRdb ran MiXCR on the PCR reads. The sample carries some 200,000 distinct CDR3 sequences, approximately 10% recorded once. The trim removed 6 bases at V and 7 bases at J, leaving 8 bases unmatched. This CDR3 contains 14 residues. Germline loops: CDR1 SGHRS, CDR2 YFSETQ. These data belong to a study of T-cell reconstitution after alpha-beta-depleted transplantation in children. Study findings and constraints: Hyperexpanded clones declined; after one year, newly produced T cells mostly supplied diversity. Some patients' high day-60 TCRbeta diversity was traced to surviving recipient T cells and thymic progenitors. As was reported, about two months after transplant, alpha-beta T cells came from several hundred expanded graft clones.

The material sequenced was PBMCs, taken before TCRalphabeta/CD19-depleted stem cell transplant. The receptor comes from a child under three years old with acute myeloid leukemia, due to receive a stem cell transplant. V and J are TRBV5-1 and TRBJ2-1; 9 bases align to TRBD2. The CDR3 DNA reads TGCGCCAGCACCCTTACTAGCGGGCCTAATGAGCAGTTCTTC. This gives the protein CASTLTSGPNEQFF. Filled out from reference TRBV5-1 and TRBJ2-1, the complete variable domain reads KAGVTQTPRYLIKTRGQQVTLSCSPISGHRSVSWYQQTPGQGLQFLFEYFSETQRNKGNFPGRFSGRQFSNSRSEMNVSTLELGDSALYLCASTLTSGPNEQFFGPGTRLTVL.